This T cell receptor (beta chain) was captured by sequencing in a study of human T cells and chemical hapten exposure. In the study overall: Across samples, TCR yields varied, mostly owing to small differences in pooled library volumes.

TCRdb independently ran MiXCR on the RACE reads; one entry per CDR3 protein. The table lists 74,000 or so distinct CDR3 sequences, 10% to 15% of them singletons, with roughly 3.4% in the top ten. The V end lost 2 bases, the J end lost 2 bases, and 6 bases lay between the germline ends. The CDR3 spans 13 residues. Germline V gene sequence: CDR1 SNHLY, CDR2 FYNNEI. Time point in this sample: patch test 1, 2 weeks after DPC sensitization. As to treatment: therapeutic diphenylcyclopropenone sensitization with weekly scalp DPC. This receptor was taken from a woman in her sixties with alopecia areata. Some clones in this sample may be carry-over from other donors' samples. This chain joins TRBV2 and TRBJ1-2; D is unresolved. The sequences come from whole blood, collected in connection with sensitization to the hapten diphenylcyclopropenone (DPC). DNA for the CDR3: TGTGCCAGCAGTGAATCCCAAAACTATGGCTACACCTTC. Its protein is CASSESQNYGYTF.